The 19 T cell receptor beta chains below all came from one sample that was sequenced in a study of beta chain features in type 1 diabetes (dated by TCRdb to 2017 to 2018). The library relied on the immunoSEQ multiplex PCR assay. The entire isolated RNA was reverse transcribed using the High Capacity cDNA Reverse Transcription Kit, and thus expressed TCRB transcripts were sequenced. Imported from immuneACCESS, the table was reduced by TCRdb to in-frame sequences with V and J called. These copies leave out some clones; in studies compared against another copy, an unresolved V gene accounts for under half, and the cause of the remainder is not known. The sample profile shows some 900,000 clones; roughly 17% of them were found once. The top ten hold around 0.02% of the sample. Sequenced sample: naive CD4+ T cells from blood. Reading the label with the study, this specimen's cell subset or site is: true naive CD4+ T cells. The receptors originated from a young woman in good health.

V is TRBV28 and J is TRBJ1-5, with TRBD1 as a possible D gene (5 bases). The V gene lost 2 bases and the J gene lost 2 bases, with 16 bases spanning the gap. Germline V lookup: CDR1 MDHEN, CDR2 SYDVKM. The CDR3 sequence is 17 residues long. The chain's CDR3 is CASSLLHEGPGNQPQHF. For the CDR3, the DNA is TGTGCCAGCAGTTTACTTCACGAGGGGCCCGGCAATCAGCCCCAGCATTTT.

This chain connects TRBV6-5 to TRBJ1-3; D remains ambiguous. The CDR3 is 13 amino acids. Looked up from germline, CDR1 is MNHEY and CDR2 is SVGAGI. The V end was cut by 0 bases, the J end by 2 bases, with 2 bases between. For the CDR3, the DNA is TGTGCCAGCAGTTACTCCCCTGGAAACACCATATATTTT. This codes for CASSYSPGNTIYF.

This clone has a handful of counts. CDR3 amino acids: CASSPFDGNQPQHF. For the CDR3, the DNA is TGTGCCAGCTCACCCTTTGATGGCAATCAGCCCCAGCATTTT. The chain couples TRBV18 to TRBJ1-5; D not resolved. Trimming took off 3 bases at V and 2 bases at J, with 8 bases between the two ends. The germline V gene encodes CDR1 KGHSH and CDR2 LQKENI. The CDR3 has 14 residues.

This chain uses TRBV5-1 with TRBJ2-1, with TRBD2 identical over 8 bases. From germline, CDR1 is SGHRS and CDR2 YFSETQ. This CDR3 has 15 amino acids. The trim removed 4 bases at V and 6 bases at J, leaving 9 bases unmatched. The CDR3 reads CASSTAAGARNEQFF. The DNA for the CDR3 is TGCGCCAGCAGCACCGCAGCGGGAGCGCGCAATGAGCAGTTCTTC.

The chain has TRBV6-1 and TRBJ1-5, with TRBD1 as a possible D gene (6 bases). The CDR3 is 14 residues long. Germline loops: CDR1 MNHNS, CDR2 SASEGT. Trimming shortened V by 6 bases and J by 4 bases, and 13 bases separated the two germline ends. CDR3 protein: CASSATGPNQPQHF. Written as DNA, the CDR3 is TGTGCCAGCAGCGCAACAGGGCCGAATCAGCCCCAGCATTTT.

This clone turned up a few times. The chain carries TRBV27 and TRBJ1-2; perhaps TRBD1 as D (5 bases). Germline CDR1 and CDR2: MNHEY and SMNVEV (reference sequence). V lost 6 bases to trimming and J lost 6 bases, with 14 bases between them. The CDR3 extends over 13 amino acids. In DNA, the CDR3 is TGTGCCAGCAGACAGGACTGGAGAGATGGCTACACCTTC. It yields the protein CASRQDWRDGYTF.

The CDR3 DNA follows: TGTGCCAGCAGTTACTCAGGACTAGCGGACTACGAGCAGTACTTC. It codes for CASSYSGLADYEQYF. The chain couples TRBV6-6 to TRBJ2-7, with TRBD2 matching over 10 bases. CDR3 length equals 15 residues. CDR1 is MNHNY, CDR2 SVGAGI, per germline (reference sequence). Losses at the gene ends were 0 bases for V and 3 bases for J; bases not matched to a gene: 2.

DNA for the CDR3: TGTGCCAGCACCCGGGACGGGGGTCGCGAGCAGTACTTC. Its protein is CASTRDGGREQYF. This chain uses TRBV6-6 with TRBJ2-7; D is perhaps TRBD2 (6 bases). CDR1 MNHNY and CDR2 SVGAGI come from the germline V gene (reference sequence). Trimming removed 7 bases from V and 6 bases from J, with 16 bases in between. This CDR3 contains 13 residues.

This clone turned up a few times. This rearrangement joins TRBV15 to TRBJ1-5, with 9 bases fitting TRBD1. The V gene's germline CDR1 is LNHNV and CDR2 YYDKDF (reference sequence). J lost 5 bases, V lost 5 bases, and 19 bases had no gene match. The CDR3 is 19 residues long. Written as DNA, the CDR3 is TGTGCCACCAGCCGCCAGCCGGGACAGGGAAAATTTAGGGATCAGCCCCAGCATTTT. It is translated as CATSRQPGQGKFRDQPQHF. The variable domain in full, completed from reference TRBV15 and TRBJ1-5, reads DAMVIQNPRYQVTQFGKPVTLSCSQTLNHNVMYWYQQKSSQAPKLLFHYYDKDFNNEADTPDNFQSRRPNTSFCFLDIRSPGLGDTAMYLCATSRQPGQGKFRDQPQHFGDGTRLSIL.

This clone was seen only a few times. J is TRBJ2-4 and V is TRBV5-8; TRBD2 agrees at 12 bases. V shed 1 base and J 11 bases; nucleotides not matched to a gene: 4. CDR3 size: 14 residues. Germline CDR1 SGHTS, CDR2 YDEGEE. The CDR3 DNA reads TGTGCCAGCAGCTTGTCAGGACTAGCGGGATTTCAGTACTTC. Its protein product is CASSLSGLAGFQYF. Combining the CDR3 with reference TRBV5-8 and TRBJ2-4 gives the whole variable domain EAGVTQSPTHLIKTRGQQATLRCSPISGHTSVYWYQQALGLGLQFLLWYDEGEERNRGNFPPRFSGRQFPNYSSELNVNALELEDSALYLCASSLSGLAGFQYFGAGTRLSVL.

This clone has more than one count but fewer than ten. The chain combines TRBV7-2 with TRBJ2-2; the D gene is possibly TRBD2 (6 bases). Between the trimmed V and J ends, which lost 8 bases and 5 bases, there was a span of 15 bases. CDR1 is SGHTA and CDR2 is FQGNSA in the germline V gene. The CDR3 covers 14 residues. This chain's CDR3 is CASRAVGLTGELFF. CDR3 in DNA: TGTGCCAGCCGAGCCGTTGGACTAACCGGGGAGCTGTTTTTT.

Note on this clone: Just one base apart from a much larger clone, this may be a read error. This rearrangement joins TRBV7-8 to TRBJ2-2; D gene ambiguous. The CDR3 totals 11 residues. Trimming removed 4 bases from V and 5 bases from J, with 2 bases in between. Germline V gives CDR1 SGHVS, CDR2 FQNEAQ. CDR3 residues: CASSSTGELFF. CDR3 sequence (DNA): TGTGCCAGCAGCTCAACCGGGGAGCTGTTTTTT.

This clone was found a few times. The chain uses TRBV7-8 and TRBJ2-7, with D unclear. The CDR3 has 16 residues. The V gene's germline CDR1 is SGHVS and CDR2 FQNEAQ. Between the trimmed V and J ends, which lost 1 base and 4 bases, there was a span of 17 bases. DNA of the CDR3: TGTGCCAGCAGCTTAGGACTCTCGTTGCTTTTGTACGAGCAGTACTTC. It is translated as CASSLGLSLLLYEQYF.

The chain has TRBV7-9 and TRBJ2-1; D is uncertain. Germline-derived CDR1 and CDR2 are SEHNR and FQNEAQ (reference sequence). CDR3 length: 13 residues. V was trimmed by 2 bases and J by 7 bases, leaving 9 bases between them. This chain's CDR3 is CASSLSSANEQFF. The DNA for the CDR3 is TGTGCCAGCAGCTTATCATCAGCGAATGAGCAGTTCTTC.

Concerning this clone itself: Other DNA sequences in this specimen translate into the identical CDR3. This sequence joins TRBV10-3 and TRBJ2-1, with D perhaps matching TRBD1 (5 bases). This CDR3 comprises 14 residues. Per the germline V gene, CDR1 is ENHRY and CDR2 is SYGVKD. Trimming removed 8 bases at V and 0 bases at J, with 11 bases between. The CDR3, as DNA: TGTGCCATCTCGACAGCCGACTCCTACAATGAGCAGTTCTTC. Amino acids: CAISTADSYNEQFF.

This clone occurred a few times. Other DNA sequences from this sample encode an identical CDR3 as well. The CDR3 nucleotides are TGTGCCAGCAGCTTAGCGGGACAGGGGTCCTACGAGCAGTACTTC. Its translation: CASSLAGQGSYEQYF. The V gene is TRBV7-2, the J gene TRBJ2-7, with TRBD1 identical over 10 bases. CDR1 and CDR2 (germline): SGHTA, FQGNSA. The trim removed 0 bases at V and 1 base at J, leaving 0 bases unmatched. The CDR3 has 15 residues.

The chain's CDR3 is CASSFGGYEKLFF. CDR3 nucleotides: TGTGCCAGCAGTTTTGGGGGTTATGAAAAACTGTTTTTT. This chain uses TRBV28 with TRBJ1-4, with TRBD1 as a possible D gene (5 bases). V was trimmed by 3 bases and J by 6 bases, leaving 8 bases between them. Germline V lookup: CDR1 MDHEN, CDR2 SYDVKM. The CDR3 extends over 13 amino acids.

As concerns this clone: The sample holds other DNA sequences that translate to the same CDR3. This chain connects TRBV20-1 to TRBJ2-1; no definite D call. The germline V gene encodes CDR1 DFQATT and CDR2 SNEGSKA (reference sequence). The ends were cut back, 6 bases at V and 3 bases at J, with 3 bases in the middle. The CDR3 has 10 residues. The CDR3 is CSALYNEQFF. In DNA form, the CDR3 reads TGCAGTGCCCTCTACAATGAGCAGTTCTTC.

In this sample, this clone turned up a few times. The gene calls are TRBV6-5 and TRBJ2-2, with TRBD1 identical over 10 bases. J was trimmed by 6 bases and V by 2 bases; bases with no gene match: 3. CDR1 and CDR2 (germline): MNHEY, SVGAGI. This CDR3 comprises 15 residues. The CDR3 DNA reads TGTGCCAGCAGTTACCCCGGGACAGGGGCCGGGGAGCTGTTTTTT. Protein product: CASSYPGTGAGELFF.